The source of this T cell receptor (beta chain) is a study of blood T cell repertoires in COVID-19. This clone showed up just once. The CDR3 is made up of 17 amino acids. TCRdb's table, derived via immunoSEQ multiplex PCR, lists solely in-frame clones and lacks some. The sample includes 140,000 or so clones, roughly 80% of them seen just once. The sequencing input was PBMCs or T cells enriched from blood (not recorded which). The chain carries TRBV21-1 and TRBJ2-4; the D segment call TRBD1 is taken from the table without a DNA check. TRBV21-1 is shown as a pseudogene. This receptor was identified in a middle-aged man who had recovered from COVID-19. CDR3 residues: CASSKGKQGSAKNIQYF. The CDR3 DNA sequence: TGTGCCAGCAGCAAAGGTAAACAGGGGAGCGCCAAAAACATTCAGTACTTC.